This T cell receptor beta chain was documented in a study of T cell clonotyping in hematopoietic cell transplantation. Profiling relied on immunoSEQ multiplex PCR, and the TCRdb table lists in-frame clones only, not all of them. The sample lists roughly 4,500 clones, about 85% occurring once. About this clone itself: The antigen is undetermined.

V was shortened by 1 base and J by 6 bases, with 10 bases between the two germline ends. This CDR3 has 13 residues. Germline V gene sequence: CDR1 SGDLS, CDR2 YYNGEE. Study-wide findings and caveats: Higher Inverse Simpson Index values in graft donor and pretransplant recipient predicted broader posttransplant TCR diversity.

This TCR was recovered from a male patient aged 60 to 75 who had an allogeneic stem cell transplant from an unrelated donor, so T cells may come from the graft donor. Some clones in this sample may be carry-over from other donors' samples. Source: peripheral blood mononuclear cells, taken 180 days after allogeneic stem cell transplant. The rearrangement uses TRBV9 and TRBJ1-1; D may be TRBD1 (6 bases). The CDR3 protein is CASSVLGGAEAFF. The CDR3 DNA is TGTGCCAGCAGCGTACTAGGGGGAGCTGAAGCTTTCTTT.